A single sample gave rise to the 32 T cell receptor beta chains below, sequenced in a study of blood T cell repertoires in COVID-19. Generated by immunoSEQ multiplex PCR, the TCRdb table keeps only in-frame clones and is missing some. The table lists 200,000 to 250,000 clones, roughly four fifths of them singletons, with under 10% in the top ten. Sequenced: peripheral blood. Source of these receptors: a woman older than 75 with COVID-19, enrolled during active disease.

This clone was counted once. The V call is TRBV29-1, the J call TRBJ2-2; the match to TRBD1 covers 9 bases. The CDR3 length is 14 residues. Germline CDR1 SQVTM, CDR2 ANQGSEA. V gave up 7 bases and J gave up 5 bases; unmatched junction bases: 8. The CDR3, as DNA: TGCAGCGCCCCTACCGGGACAGGGACCGGGGAGCTGTTTTTT. Amino acid sequence: CSAPTGTGTGELFF.

The chain combines TRBV5-1 with TRBJ1-2, with D possibly being TRBD1 (6 bases). Germline values: CDR1 SGHRS, CDR2 YFSETQ. CDR3 length: 15 amino acids. Trimming removed 5 bases from V and 0 bases from J, with 14 bases in between. Here the CDR3 reads CASSKDSAPNYGYTF. The CDR3 coding sequence is TGCGCCAGCAGTAAGGACAGCGCACCTAACTATGGCTACACCTTC.

V and J are TRBV24-1 and TRBJ2-5, with a weak D call TRBD2 (6 bases). The V gene's germline CDR1 is KGHDR and CDR2 SFDVKD. This CDR3 is built from 13 residues. Trimming removed 7 bases at V and 5 bases at J, with 13 bases between. The CDR3 spells CATRPGGSETQYF. The CDR3 coding sequence is TGTGCCACCAGACCCGGGGGAAGCGAGACCCAGTACTTC.

The CDR3 sequence is CASSLPGTKETQYF. In nucleotides, the CDR3 is TGTGCCAGCAGTCTCCCCGGAACTAAAGAGACCCAGTACTTC. V is TRBV28 and J is TRBJ2-5; D gene ambiguous. Germline CDR1 MDHEN, CDR2 SYDVKM. V was clipped by 5 bases and J by 3 bases, with 13 bases between them. The CDR3 extends over 14 amino acids.

The rearrangement links TRBV5-1 to TRBJ2-2, with D possibly being TRBD2 (5 bases). CDR1 is SGHRS, CDR2 YFSETQ, per germline. Trimming removed 0 bases at V and 4 bases at J, with 7 bases between. The CDR3 covers 14 residues. This chain's CDR3 is CASSLVGGTGELFF. CDR3 in DNA: TGCGCCAGCAGCTTGGTAGGAGGCACCGGGGAGCTGTTTTTT.

The CDR3 loop reads CASSQDRQVKAFF. Here the CDR3 DNA reads TGTGCCAGCAGCCAAGATAGACAGGTGAAAGCTTTCTTT. The chain employs TRBV3-1 (or the pseudogene TRBV3-2) and TRBJ1-1, with D possibly being TRBD1 (6 bases). V lost 0 bases and J lost 9, with 11 bases in between. Per germline, CDR1 LGHDT and CDR2 YNNKEL (reference sequence). The CDR3 runs to 13 residues.

This clone was counted once. This chain connects TRBV2 to TRBJ1-1, with D unclear. Trimming removed 8 bases at V and 1 base at J, with 11 bases between. The CDR3 length is 13 residues. Germline CDR1 and CDR2: SNHLY and FYNNEI. The CDR3 DNA is TGTGCCAGCTACCCAAACGGGAACACTGAAGCTTTCTTT. It encodes CASYPNGNTEAFF.

The rearrangement links TRBV7-8 to TRBJ1-3; 8 bases map to TRBD1. The junction had 2 bases not matched to a gene; V was cut back by 5 bases and J by 2 bases. CDR3 length: 14 residues. Per the germline V gene, CDR1 is SGHVS and CDR2 is FQNEAQ. The CDR3 DNA is TGTGCCAGCAGCCTACAGGGGGCTGGAAACACCATATATTTT. Its translation: CASSLQGAGNTIYF. The full variable domain, its missing parts supplied by reference TRBV7-8 and TRBJ1-3, is GAGVSQSPRYKVAKRGQDVALRCDPISGHVSLFWYQQALGQGPEFLTYFQNEAQLDKSGLPSDRFFAERPEGSVSTLKIQRTQQEDSAVYLCASSLQGAGNTIYFGEGSWLTVV.

This rearrangement joins TRBV3-1 (or the pseudogene TRBV3-2) to TRBJ2-5; TRBD2 agrees at 7 bases. Germline CDR1 and CDR2: LGHDT and YNNKEL (reference sequence). The CDR3 length is 13 residues. CDR3 protein: CGSGSGEGETQYF. CDR3 DNA sequence: TGTGGATCCGGCAGCGGGGAGGGGGAGACCCAGTACTTC.

This clone was recorded only once. V usage is TRBV2 and J usage is TRBJ2-3; perhaps TRBD2 as D (6 bases). V gave up 1 base and J gave up 7 bases, with 21 bases separating them. CDR3 length: 17 amino acids. Germline CDR1 is SNHLY and CDR2 is FYNNEI. The CDR3 reads CASSEGGFLGGENTQYF. Here the CDR3 DNA reads TGTGCCAGCAGTGAAGGCGGTTTTTTGGGGGGAGAGAATACGCAGTATTTT. Filled out from reference TRBV2 and TRBJ2-3, the complete variable domain reads EPEVTQTPSHQVTQMGQEVILRCVPISNHLYFYWYRQILGQKVEFLVSFYNNEISEKSEIFDDQFSVERPDGSNFTLKIRSTKLEDSAMYFCASSEGGFLGGENTQYFGPGTRLTVL.

The chain carries TRBV5-5 and TRBJ1-4; D might be TRBD1 (6 bases). The CDR3 has 14 residues. Trimming shortened V by 1 base and J by 5 bases, and 9 bases separated the two germline ends. The germline V gene encodes CDR1 SGHKS and CDR2 YYEKEE (reference sequence). In DNA form, the CDR3 reads TGTGCCAGCAGCTTGAATACAGGGAATGAAAAACTGTTTTTT. Its protein is CASSLNTGNEKLFF.

The chain is built from TRBV19 and TRBJ1-5, with D maybe TRBD1 (5 bases). Trimming pared 5 bases from V and 3 bases from J, leaving 8 bases between. This CDR3 has 13 residues. Per the germline V gene, CDR1 is LNHDA and CDR2 is SQIVND (reference sequence). CDR3 bases: TGTGCCAGTAGTCGACAGCCCAATCAGCCCCAGCATTTT. Protein: CASSRQPNQPQHF.

This clone appeared a single time. This chain uses TRBV7-9 with TRBJ2-1, with 7 bases lining up with TRBD2. Germline loops: CDR1 SEHNR, CDR2 FQNEAQ (reference sequence). Trimming removed 6 bases from V and 5 bases from J; junction bases left unmatched: 19. The CDR3 is 18 residues long. The CDR3 DNA reads TGTGCCAGCAGACCTGCGGTTCGGCAGCCGGGAGGTCACAATGAGCAGTTCTTC. Its translation is CASRPAVRQPGGHNEQFF.

This chain connects TRBV9 to TRBJ1-2; D gene ambiguous. This CDR3 comprises 12 residues. With 2 bases removed from V and 8 bases from J, the gap between germline ends came to 10 bases. Germline V lookup: CDR1 SGDLS, CDR2 YYNGEE. The CDR3 nucleotides are TGTGCCAGCAGCGTTAATGAGGCCGGCTACACCTTC. Translation gives CASSVNEAGYTF.

V is TRBV5-1 and J is TRBJ2-3; 7 bases match TRBD1. V was clipped by 4 bases and J by 2 bases; unmatched bases: 4. Germline V gene data show CDR1 as SGHRS and CDR2 as YFSETQ. This CDR3 has 14 amino acids. The DNA of the CDR3 is TGCGCCAGCAGCAAGGGACAGTTCACAGATACGCAGTATTTT. Protein sequence: CASSKGQFTDTQYF. The variable domain in full, with the rest retrieved from reference TRBV5-1 and TRBJ2-3, is KAGVTQTPRYLIKTRGQQVTLSCSPISGHRSVSWYQQTPGQGLQFLFEYFSETQRNKGNFPGRFSGRQFSNSRSEMNVSTLELGDSALYLCASSKGQFTDTQYFGPGTRLTVL.

This clone was recorded only once. The CDR3 is CASSPATGGGQPQHF. As DNA, the CDR3 is TGTGCCAGCAGCCCGGCGACAGGGGGCGGTCAGCCCCAGCATTTT. This chain uses TRBV7-9 with TRBJ1-5; 10 positions match TRBD1. V dropped 5 bases and J dropped 6; count of bases not matched to a gene: 7. The CDR3 consists of 15 residues. Germline CDR1 is SEHNR and CDR2 is FQNEAQ (reference sequence). The entire variable domain, with the rest obtained from reference TRBV7-9 and TRBJ1-5, is as follows: DTGVSQNPRHKITKRGQNVTFRCDPISEHNRLYWYRQTLGQGPEFLTYFQNEAQLEKSRLLSDRFSAERPKGSFSTLEIQRTEQGDSAMYLCASSPATGGGQPQHFGDGTRLSIL.

This chain uses TRBV2 with TRBJ1-4; 7 bases map to TRBD1. The length of the CDR3 is 13 residues. Germline loops: CDR1 SNHLY, CDR2 FYNNEI. The J segment lost 3 bases and the V segment lost 8 bases, leaving 3 bases of the junction unmatched. CDR3 nucleotide sequence: TGTGCCAGCGGCGGACAGGCTAATGAAAAACTGTTTTTT. Encoded protein: CASGGQANEKLFF.

The V and J genes are TRBV5-1 and TRBJ1-1, with TRBD1 matching over 7 bases. This CDR3 has 14 residues. Trimming took 4 bases from V and 1 from J; bases not matched to a gene: 4. CDR1 and CDR2 from the germline V gene are SGHRS and YFSETQ. The CDR3 here is CASSQDRPNTEAFF. CDR3 DNA sequence: TGCGCCAGCAGCCAGGACAGGCCGAACACTGAAGCTTTCTTT.

The gene calls are TRBV19 and TRBJ2-2; 9 bases fit TRBD1. CDR3 length: 16 residues. The junction had 9 bases not matched to a gene; V was cut back by 5 bases and J by 5 bases. CDR1 is LNHDA and CDR2 is SQIVND in the germline V gene (reference sequence). The CDR3 protein is CASSFTGGARTGELFF. The CDR3 DNA follows: TGTGCCAGTAGTTTCACAGGGGGCGCGAGAACCGGGGAGCTGTTTTTT.

The gene calls are TRBV9 and TRBJ2-5; TRBD2 matches at 14 bases. Germline values: CDR1 SGDLS, CDR2 YYNGEE. The CDR3 has 16 amino acids. Trimming at V came to 4 bases and at J to 5 bases, leaving 7 bases not matched to a gene. The CDR3 here is CASSFGLAGGGETQYF. Here the CDR3 DNA reads TGTGCCAGCAGCTTCGGACTAGCGGGAGGCGGGGAGACCCAGTACTTC.

The gene calls are TRBV5-4 and TRBJ2-5; TRBD1 aligns across 8 bases. J lost 4 bases, V lost 3 bases, and 5 bases had no gene match. Germline assignment: CDR1 SGHNT and CDR2 YYREEE (reference sequence). This CDR3 has 14 residues. The chain's CDR3 is CASSSRGQPETQYF. The DNA for the CDR3 is TGTGCCAGCAGCTCCAGGGGGCAACCAGAGACCCAGTACTTC.

This chain uses TRBV5-1 with TRBJ1-4, with 10 bases identical to TRBD1. The CDR3 has 16 residues. Losses at the gene ends were 4 bases for V and 5 bases for J; bases not matched to a gene: 8. The germline gives CDR1 SGHRS, CDR2 YFSETQ. Here the CDR3 reads CASSPMTGGLNEKLFF. The CDR3 nucleotides read TGCGCCAGCAGCCCCATGACAGGGGGCCTAAATGAAAAACTGTTTTTT.

The CDR3 DNA sequence: TGTGCCAGCAGTGAAGTGAACAGGGGAGAGACCCAGTACTTC. As protein: CASSEVNRGETQYF. The chain combines TRBV2 with TRBJ2-5, with TRBD1 identical over 7 bases. The CDR3 runs to 14 residues. CDR1 and CDR2 (germline): SNHLY, FYNNEI. J lost 4 bases, V lost 1 base, and 3 bases had no gene match.

This chain joins TRBV3-1 (or the pseudogene TRBV3-2) and TRBJ2-2, with D possibly being TRBD1 (6 bases). Germline V gene data show CDR1 as LGHDT and CDR2 as YNNKEL (reference sequence). V lost 2 bases and J lost 10, with 14 bases in between. The CDR3 has 14 amino acids. CDR3 sequence reads: CASSQPTGFAELFF. DNA of the CDR3: TGTGCCAGCAGCCAACCCACAGGGTTTGCGGAGCTGTTTTTT.

The chain has TRBV3-1 (or the pseudogene TRBV3-2) and TRBJ1-3; 12 bases are shared with TRBD1. The CDR3 totals 17 residues. Germline V CDR1 and CDR2: LGHDT, YNNKEL (reference sequence). V lost 1 base, J lost 0 bases, and 1 base stayed unmatched. This CDR3 is CASSQAGQGASGNTIYF. In nucleotides, the CDR3 is TGTGCCAGCAGCCAAGCGGGACAGGGGGCCTCTGGAAACACCATATATTTT.

Concerning this clone: One junction end disagrees with the germline gene, perhaps due to a read error. This sequence joins TRBV7-7 and TRBJ1-2; TRBD1 aligns across 7 bases. The CDR3 covers 15 residues. The germline V gene encodes CDR1 SSHAT and CDR2 FNYEAQ (reference sequence). The CDR3 DNA reads as TGTGCTAGCAGCTTAGGGGGCAGGGGCCTCTATGGCTACACCTTC. It yields the protein CASSLGGRGLYGYTF.

This clone was detected a few times. The rearrangement links TRBV20-1 to TRBJ1-2; TRBD1 matches 8 bases. Germline-derived CDR1 and CDR2 are DFQATT and SNEGSKA (reference sequence). The length of the CDR3 is 14 residues. The junction had 10 bases not matched to a gene; V was cut back by 3 bases and J by 7 bases. The CDR3 nucleotides are TGCAGTGCTAGTCAGGGGGCGTTATCCCTTGGCTACACCTTC. This encodes CSASQGALSLGYTF.

This clone appeared once. As DNA, the CDR3 is TGTGCCAGCAGCACCCTTGGCAGCTCCTACGAGCAGTACTTC. This translates into CASSTLGSSYEQYF. The rearrangement uses TRBV7-8 and TRBJ2-7; the D is unclear. V was clipped by 5 bases and J by 0 bases, with 11 bases between them. CDR3 length: 14 amino acids. Germline V gives CDR1 SGHVS, CDR2 FQNEAQ. The whole variable domain, filled in from reference TRBV7-8 and TRBJ2-7, reads GAGVSQSPRYKVAKRGQDVALRCDPISGHVSLFWYQQALGQGPEFLTYFQNEAQLDKSGLPSDRFFAERPEGSVSTLKIQRTQQEDSAVYLCASSTLGSSYEQYFGPGTRLTVT.

This clone was detected once. The chain combines TRBV12-3 or TRBV12-4 with TRBJ2-1, with D perhaps matching TRBD1 (5 bases). This CDR3 has 13 amino acids. Trimming removed 6 bases from V and 4 bases from J, with 10 bases in between. The CDR3 DNA reads TGTGCCAGCAGCCGAAGACAGTACAATGAGCAGTTCTTC. Translating gives CASSRRQYNEQFF.

The rearrangement links TRBV6-5 to TRBJ1-1, with D possibly matching TRBD1 (6 bases). Germline lookup yields CDR1 MNHEY and CDR2 SVGAGI. Trimming took off 6 bases at V and 5 bases at J, with 13 bases between the two ends. The length of the CDR3 is 13 residues. CDR3 amino acids: CASRRPGDTEAFF. DNA of the CDR3: TGTGCCAGCAGGCGCCCAGGGGATACTGAAGCTTTCTTT.

The chain carries TRBV7-2 and TRBJ2-4, with D possibly matching TRBD2 (5 bases). There are 15 residues in the CDR3. Looked up from germline, CDR1 is SGHTA and CDR2 is FQGNSA. V was clipped by 3 bases and J by 6 bases, with 15 bases between them. The CDR3 protein is CASSFGSGVGNIQYF. For the CDR3, the DNA is TGTGCCAGCAGCTTCGGCTCCGGGGTGGGAAACATTCAGTACTTC.

This chain's CDR3 is CASTTTGISGNTIYF. The CDR3 region has the DNA TGCGCCAGCACGACCACAGGGATCTCTGGAAACACCATATATTTT. V is TRBV5-1 and J is TRBJ1-3; D possibly corresponds to TRBD1 (6 bases). This CDR3 spans 15 amino acids. Germline CDR1 SGHRS, CDR2 YFSETQ. Trimming pared 6 bases from V and 0 bases from J, leaving 13 bases between.